The source of this TCR beta chain is a study of T-cell memory formation after mild COVID-19 (dated by TCRdb to the early 2020s). Study-wide context: Most TCR sequence clusters were specific to one of the two donors. The cohort comprised two young, previously healthy adult volunteers, one female and one male. In a couple of donors, T-cell clones that expanded and contracted after mild COVID-19 were followed by sequencing TCRalpha and TCRbeta repertoires longitudinally.

The listed sequencing device is Illumina NovaSeq 6000. Using 5'RACE with constant-segment primers, TCRalpha and TCRbeta cDNA libraries were constructed, with sample barcodes and unique molecular identifiers added in the process. RNA was extracted from every sample with Trizol reagent. Library amplification was performed in two PCR steps, and a second sample barcode and Illumina TruSeq adapters were introduced in the second step. Sequencing of libraries was performed on an Illumina NovaSeq with 2 x 150 bp paired-end reads. In the source study's methods: The reads were demultiplexed and collapsed into UMI-guided consensus sequences using migec v1.2.7. Using mixcr v2.1.11, UMI consensuses were aligned to TRA and TRB V and J templates and then assembled into clonotypes. Clonotypes were classified as expanded or contracted when called significant by both edgeR and NoisET, with noise models trained on biological replicates. For edgeR calls, a false discovery rate-adjusted p below 0.01 and a log2 fold-change threshold of 1 were applied. As an exploratory analysis of dynamics, max-normalized trajectories of the 1000 most abundant clonotypes were examined by PCA with hierarchical clustering. Separately sequenced CD4+ and CD8+ repertoires were used to assign the CD4 or CD8 phenotype of responding clones. The public reads were reprocessed in TCRdb via fastp at Q25 and MiXCR, keeping in-frame beta chains. Identical CDR3 protein sequences are pooled into one entry, listed with their most common genes and DNA. These V and J calls are TCRdb output, not the study's own analysis. The sample includes approximately 350,000 distinct CDR3 sequences, with 14% observed a single time. The ten largest make up around 21% of the sample.

PBMCs were isolated by Ficoll-Paque density gradient centrifugation. CDR1 is given as SGHNT and CDR2 as YYREEE, both from the germline V gene (reference sequence). The germline ends are 15 bases apart after V is trimmed by 2 bases and J by 4 bases. The CDR3 numbers 15 residues from cysteine through phenylalanine. The kept DNA is CDR3 alone, 45 bases in frame from the first base. This clonotype was counted only a few times. This receptor's antigen is unknown. One base away there is no much larger clone; base qualities are not given. The research as a whole found: SARS-CoV-2 specificity was not confirmed for the second-wave clones peaking on day 37. The detection of some responding clones in pre-infection memory suggests that pre-existing cross-reactive memory T cells joined the SARS-CoV-2 response. Clones that contracted from day 15 to 85 showed balanced CD4/CD8 phenotypes, whereas a second wave of clones that expanded from day 15 to 37 leaned towards CD4+. Contracting CD4+ clones were located mainly in the CM and EM memory subsets, whereas CD8+ clones were found to be enriched in EMRA. The study covered only a couple of mild cases, and larger cohorts including severe cases with pre-infection samples were considered necessary.

The sample taken for sequencing was PBMCs or a T cell subset sorted from them (not recorded which). The receptor comes from a man aged 18 to 35 who had mild COVID-19 (a few samples of this study predate the infection). The sample titles of this study are shuffled in the database, so cell type and time point are left out; the donor was told from shared clones. The V and J genes are TRBV5-4 and TRBJ1-1; the D gene identity is not certain. This receptor carries the CDR3 CASSFPPGSPTEAFF. In nucleotide form, the sequence is TGTGCCAGCAGCTTCCCCCCGGGCTCCCCCACTGAAGCTTTCTTT.